These 23 T cell receptor beta chains share one sample of origin, sequenced in a study of T cell repertoires in cytomegalovirus infection. The antigens these receptors bind are not known. TCRdb called the reads again in MiXCR, with one record for every CDR3 protein. This table holds hundreds of thousands of distinct CDR3 sequences, 33% found once. Sequenced material: cultured PBMCs, taken from culture after CMV antigen stimulation. Source of these receptors: a human donor in good health (CMV status not recorded). Some clones in this sample may be carry-over from other donors' samples.

This clonotype appeared a few times. The V and J genes are TRBV18 and TRBJ1-6, with unresolved D. In germline, CDR1 is KGHSH, CDR2 LQKENI. The V and J ends lost 5 bases and 2 bases respectively, with 7 bases between them. CDR3 length: 14 amino acids. Here the CDR3 reads CASSLAAYNSPLHF. The CDR3 nucleotides read TGTGCCAGCTCATTGGCAGCCTATAATTCACCCCTCCACTTT.

The chain has TRBV19 and TRBJ2-3; TRBD2 matches 7 bases. The CDR3 length is 18 residues. V lost 3 bases to trimming and J lost 0 bases; unmatched junction nucleotides: 12. Looked up from germline, CDR1 is LNHDA and CDR2 is SQIVND (reference sequence). This CDR3 reads CASSMGFLAGVSTDTQYF. CDR3 nucleotide sequence: TGTGCCAGTAGTATGGGATTTCTGGCGGGGGTGAGCACAGATACGCAGTATTTT.

This rearrangement joins TRBV6-2 or TRBV6-3 to TRBJ2-1; the D gene is possibly TRBD2 (6 bases). This CDR3 region has 17 residues. In germline, CDR1 is MNHEY, CDR2 SVGEGT. The germline V and J ends were trimmed by 0 bases and 0 bases, with 12 bases remaining between them. The CDR3 region is CASSYSNLASSYNEQFF. The CDR3 nucleotides are TGTGCCAGCAGTTACTCGAATCTAGCGAGCTCCTACAATGAGCAGTTCTTC.

There are a few counts of this clonotype. This chain links TRBV7-8 with TRBJ1-5, with 9 bases fitting TRBD1. With V trimmed by 5 bases and J by 6 bases, 11 bases remained unmatched. This CDR3 is built from 16 residues. The V gene's germline CDR1 is SGHVS and CDR2 FQNEAQ. In nucleotides, the CDR3 is TGTGCCAGCAGCACCTTAACAGGGGGCAATCGTCAGCCCCAGCATTTT. Translation gives CASSTLTGGNRQPQHF.

This sequence joins TRBV2 and TRBJ2-3, with a weak D call TRBD2 (5 bases). The germline gives CDR1 SNHLY, CDR2 FYNNEI. CDR3 length equals 12 residues. V was cut by 7 bases and J by 5 bases, with 10 bases left in between. The CDR3 nucleotides are TGTGCCAGCATGGGAGAAGGAGATACGCAGTATTTT. Translation gives CASMGEGDTQYF.

The chain has TRBV7-2 and TRBJ2-5, with 12 bases matching TRBD2. The germline V gene has CDR1 SGHTA and CDR2 FQGNSA. CDR3 length: 17 amino acids. The J segment lost 4 bases and the V segment lost 5 bases, leaving 11 bases of the junction unmatched. CDR3 region: CASSPRTSGNLAETQYF. The CDR3, as DNA: TGTGCCAGCAGCCCTCGGACTAGCGGGAATCTAGCAGAGACCCAGTACTTC.

V and J are TRBV6-2 or TRBV6-3 and TRBJ2-1, with TRBD1 identical over 8 bases. CDR1 MNHEY and CDR2 SVGEGT come from the germline V gene. This CDR3 is built from 15 residues. J was trimmed by 0 bases and V by 8 bases; bases with no gene match: 6. CDR3 protein: CASQGAGYSYNEQFF. CDR3 DNA: TGTGCCAGCCAGGGGGCGGGATACTCCTACAATGAGCAGTTCTTC.

This clonotype has a handful of counts. The rearrangement links TRBV7-2 to TRBJ1-3, with 8 nucleotides matching TRBD1. The V gene end was trimmed by 6 bases and the J gene end by 7 bases; junction bases not matched to a gene: 8. The CDR3 is 14 amino acids. Germline CDR1 reads SGHTA; CDR2 reads FQGNSA. CDR3 coding DNA: TGTGCCAGCAGGTACAGGGGGAAGTCGAACACCATATATTTT. Translating gives CASRYRGKSNTIYF.

This clonotype has a handful of counts. This chain connects TRBV20-1 to TRBJ2-1, with 9 bases that match TRBD2. This CDR3 has 15 amino acids. Germline CDR1 and CDR2: DFQATT and SNEGSKA (reference sequence). The junction had 10 bases not matched to a gene; V was cut back by 6 bases and J by 4 bases. This CDR3 reads CSASPTSGFYNEQFF. Here the CDR3 DNA reads TGCAGTGCCTCACCGACTAGCGGATTTTACAATGAGCAGTTCTTC.

V and J are TRBV20-1 and TRBJ2-3, with D uncertain. The germline CDR1 and CDR2 sequences are DFQATT and SNEGSKA (reference sequence). The ends were cut back, 1 base at V and 7 bases at J, with 6 bases in the middle. The CDR3 extends over 11 amino acids. In nucleotides, the CDR3 is TGCAGTGCTAGAGCGTCACATACGCAGTATTTT. The encoded protein is CSARASHTQYF.

The rearrangement links TRBV12-3 or TRBV12-4 to TRBJ2-2; TRBD1 is a possible D gene (5 bases). Between the trimmed V and J ends, which lost 6 bases and 3 bases, there was a span of 17 bases. The CDR3 runs 16 residues. CDR3 sequence: CASRLGQYWYTGELFF. The CDR3 DNA reads TGTGCCAGCAGACTCGGACAATATTGGTACACCGGGGAGCTGTTTTTT.

This clonotype was seen a handful of times. This chain joins TRBV5-6 and TRBJ1-5, with D possibly being TRBD1 (5 bases). Germline CDR1 SGHDT, CDR2 YYEEEE. Trimming pared 0 bases from V and 6 bases from J, leaving 13 bases between. The CDR3 consists of 15 residues. The CDR3 sequence: CASSLGSGSLQPQHF. CDR3 nucleotides: TGTGCCAGCAGCTTGGGATCAGGGTCCCTTCAGCCCCAGCATTTT.

The chain employs TRBV19 and TRBJ2-5, with D possibly TRBD2 on 5 matching bases. V shed 10 bases and J shed 5 bases, with 17 bases lying between them. Germline CDR1 is LNHDA and CDR2 is SQIVND (reference sequence). CDR3 length: 13 amino acids. The DNA for the CDR3 is TGTGCCACGACCGGGATAGCTAAGGAGACCCAGTACTTC. Translating gives CATTGIAKETQYF. The whole variable domain, remainder taken from reference TRBV19 and TRBJ2-5, is DGGITQSPKYLFRKEGQNVTLSCEQNLNHDAMYWYRQDPGQGLRLIYYSQIVNDFQKGDIAEGYSVSREKKESFPLTVTSAQKNPTAFYLCATTGIAKETQYFGPGTRLLVL.

With respect to this clonotype: A read error is possible here, since a much larger clone lies one base away. The chain links TRBV7-6 to TRBJ2-1, with D possibly matching TRBD1 (8 bases). The CDR3 spans 17 residues. CDR1 and CDR2 from the germline V gene are SGHVS and FNYEAQ. The CDR3 spells CASSLSAQGDYYNELFF. The CDR3 bases are TGTGCCAGCAGCTTATCCGCACAGGGGGACTACTACAATGAGCTGTTCTTC. The variable domain in full, with the rest retrieved from reference TRBV7-6 and TRBJ2-1, is GAGVSQSPRYKVTKRGQDVALRCDPISGHVSLYWYRQALGQGPEFLTYFNYEAQQDKSGLPNDRFSAERPEGSISTLTIQRTEQRDSAMYRCASSLSAQGDYYNELFFGPGTRLTVL.

This clonotype was detected once. This CDR3 is CASSLGGGAPIQYF. The DNA for the CDR3 is TGTGCCAGCAGCTTAGGGGGAGGGGCCCCTATTCAGTACTTC. The rearrangement links TRBV7-2 to TRBJ2-4; 7 nucleotides agree with TRBD2. This CDR3 region has 14 residues. Germline CDR1 is SGHTA and CDR2 is FQGNSA. V trimming: 1 base; J trimming: 10 bases; junction bases outside the gene matches: 7.

V gene TRBV11-2 combines with J gene TRBJ2-7, with TRBD2 identical over 8 bases. The junction had 17 bases not matched to a gene; V was cut back by 4 bases and J by 6 bases. Germline-derived CDR1 and CDR2 are SGHAT and FQNNGV. This CDR3 has 17 amino acids. CDR3 bases: TGTGCCAGCAGCTCCGTCCGCCGACAGCGGGAGCTTCGCGAGCAGTACTTC. Protein product: CASSSVRRQRELREQYF.

The CDR3 here is CASSNNIYYEKLFF. The CDR3 DNA follows: TGTGCCAGCAGCAACAACATTTATTATGAAAAACTGTTTTTT. The chain is built from TRBV7-2 and TRBJ1-4; D remains ambiguous. The CDR3 totals 14 residues. Trimming took 5 bases from V and 6 from J, leaving 13 bases between them. Germline CDR1 SGHTA, CDR2 FQGNSA.

This clonotype has a handful of counts. V gene TRBV12-3 or TRBV12-4 combines with J gene TRBJ2-5, with 7 bases that match TRBD2. CDR3 length: 14 residues. V lost 3 bases and J lost 5; bases outside the gene matches: 6. CDR3 loop: CASSFQAGQETQYF. CDR3 coding DNA: TGTGCCAGCAGTTTTCAAGCGGGGCAGGAGACCCAGTACTTC.

The table lists this clonotype with a count of one. The chain uses TRBV20-1 and TRBJ1-3, with 12 bases fitting TRBD1. After removal of 2 bases from V and 3 bases from J, the junction contained 5 bases not matched to a gene. The CDR3 sequence is 16 residues long. The germline CDR1 and CDR2 sequences are DFQATT and SNEGSKA (reference sequence). CDR3 bases: TGCAGTGCTAGACGGGACAGGGGGCGGGTTGGAAACACCATATATTTT. Translated, it gives CSARRDRGRVGNTIYF.

The rearrangement links TRBV7-2 to TRBJ2-2; 11 bases align to TRBD2. Germline CDR1 and CDR2: SGHTA and FQGNSA. CDR3 length: 19 residues. After removal of 0 bases from V and 2 bases from J, the junction contained 8 bases not matched to a gene. The CDR3 bases are TGTGCCAGCAGCTTAGCGGCCCTAGCGGGGGGACTCAACACCGGGGAGCTGTTTTTT. Its protein product is CASSLAALAGGLNTGELFF.

V and J are TRBV7-8 and TRBJ1-1; D is ambiguous. Germline lookup yields CDR1 SGHVS and CDR2 FQNEAQ. The CDR3 is made up of 11 amino acids. Between the trimmed V and J ends, which lost 4 bases and 6 bases, there was a span of 6 bases. The CDR3 coding sequence is TGTGCCAGCAGCTCCCCCGCTGAAGCTTTCTTT. It specifies CASSSPAEAFF. Variable domain in full (rest from reference TRBV7-8 and TRBJ1-1): GAGVSQSPRYKVAKRGQDVALRCDPISGHVSLFWYQQALGQGPEFLTYFQNEAQLDKSGLPSDRFFAERPEGSVSTLKIQRTQQEDSAVYLCASSSPAEAFFGQGTRLTVV.

As for this clonotype: Its ends do not fully match the called genes, so a read error is possible. The J gene is TRBJ2-1, the V gene TRBV11-2; D is perhaps TRBD2 (6 bases). The CDR3 extends over 15 amino acids. CDR1 and CDR2 (germline): SGHAT, FQNNGV. The CDR3 sequence: CANSLAPRGWYEQFF. The CDR3 nucleotides read TGTGCCAACAGCTTAGCACCCCGGGGGTGGTATGAGCAGTTCTTC.

This clonotype has at least ten counts. This chain links TRBV7-2 with TRBJ2-4, with 14 bases lining up with TRBD2. This CDR3 comprises 18 residues. Trimming removed 5 bases from V and 3 bases from J; junction bases left unmatched: 9. Germline values: CDR1 SGHTA, CDR2 FQGNSA. CDR3 DNA: TGTGCCAGCAGCCCGGGGACTAGCGGGAGTTTCGGCAAAAACATTCAGTACTTC. It codes for CASSPGTSGSFGKNIQYF.